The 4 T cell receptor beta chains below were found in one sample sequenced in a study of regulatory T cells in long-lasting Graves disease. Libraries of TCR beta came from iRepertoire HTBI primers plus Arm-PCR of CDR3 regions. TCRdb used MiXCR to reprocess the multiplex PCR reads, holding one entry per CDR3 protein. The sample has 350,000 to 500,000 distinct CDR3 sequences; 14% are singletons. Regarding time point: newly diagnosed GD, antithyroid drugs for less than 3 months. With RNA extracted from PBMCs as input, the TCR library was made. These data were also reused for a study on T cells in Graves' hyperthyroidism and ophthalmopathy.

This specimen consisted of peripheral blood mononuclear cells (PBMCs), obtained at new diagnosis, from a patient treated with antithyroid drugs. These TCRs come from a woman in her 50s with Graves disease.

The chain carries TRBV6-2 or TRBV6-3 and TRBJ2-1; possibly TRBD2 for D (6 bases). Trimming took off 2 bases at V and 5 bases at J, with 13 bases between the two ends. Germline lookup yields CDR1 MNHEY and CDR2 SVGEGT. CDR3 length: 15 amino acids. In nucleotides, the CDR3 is TGTGCCAGCAGTTACGCTCCGGGAGCAAACAATGAGCAGTTCTTC. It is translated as CASSYAPGANNEQFF.

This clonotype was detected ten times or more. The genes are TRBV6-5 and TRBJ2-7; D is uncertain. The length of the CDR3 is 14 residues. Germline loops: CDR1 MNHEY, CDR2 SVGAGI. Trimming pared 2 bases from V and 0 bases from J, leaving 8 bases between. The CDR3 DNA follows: TGTGCCAGCAGTTACGGCGGAGCCTCCTACGAGCAGTACTTC. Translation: CASSYGGASYEQYF.

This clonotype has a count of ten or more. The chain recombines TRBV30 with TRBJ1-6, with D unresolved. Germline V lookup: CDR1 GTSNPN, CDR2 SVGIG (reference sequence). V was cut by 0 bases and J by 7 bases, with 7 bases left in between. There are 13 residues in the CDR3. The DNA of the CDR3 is TGTGCCTGGAGTGTACGGGAGAATTCACCCCTCCACTTT. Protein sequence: CAWSVRENSPLHF.

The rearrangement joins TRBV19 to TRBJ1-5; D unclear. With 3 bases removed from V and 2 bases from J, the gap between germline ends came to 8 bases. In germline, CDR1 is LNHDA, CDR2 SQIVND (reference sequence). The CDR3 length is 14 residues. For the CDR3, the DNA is TGTGCCAGTAGTATGTGGGATGGCAATCAGCCCCAGCATTTT. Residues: CASSMWDGNQPQHF.